Below, 3 T cell receptor beta chains from the same sample are listed, as sequenced in a study of T cell changes during pregnancy in multiple sclerosis. The data were produced by immunoSEQ multiplex PCR, yet TCRdb's version contains in-frame clones alone and is incomplete. The top ten hold about 1.8% of the sample, which has 50,000 to 60,000 clones, approximately 91% seen once. Sequencing used peripheral blood, obtained after pregnancy. All receptors come from a female donor with multiple sclerosis, enrolled in a pregnancy study.

The J gene is TRBJ2-7, the V gene TRBV2; TRBD2 aligns across 12 bases. This CDR3 contains 16 residues. Germline CDR1 SNHLY, CDR2 FYNNEI. The ends lost 7 bases at V and 5 bases at J; junction bases unmatched: 12. The CDR3 DNA sequence: TGTGCCAGCAATTCCGCCGGACTAGCGGGGAGCAACGAGCAGTACTTC. Encoded protein: CASNSAGLAGSNEQYF.

This clone was picked up one time. This sequence joins TRBV30 and TRBJ1-3, with D perhaps matching TRBD1 (6 bases). With 4 bases removed from V and 3 bases from J, the gap between germline ends came to 10 bases. Germline V gives CDR1 GTSNPN, CDR2 SVGIG (reference sequence). The CDR3 has 13 residues. CDR3 nucleotide sequence: TGTGCCTGGACCCTGGACAGTGGAAACACCATATATTTT. Amino acid sequence: CAWTLDSGNTIYF. Filled out from reference TRBV30 and TRBJ1-3, the complete variable domain reads SQTIHQWPATLVQPVGSPLSLECTVEGTSNPNLYWYRQAAGRGLQLLFYSVGIGQISSEVPQNLSASRPQDRQFILSSKKLLLSDSGFYLCAWTLDSGNTIYFGEGSWLTVV.

This chain joins TRBV5-5 and TRBJ1-5, with TRBD1 as a possible D gene (5 bases). V was shortened by 4 bases and J by 5 bases, with 16 bases between the two germline ends. The CDR3 is 15 residues long. Germline V gene lookup returns CDR1 SGHKS and CDR2 YYEKEE (reference sequence). CDR3 in DNA: TGTGCCAGCAGCGGCCAGGGTAGTAGAGATCAGCCCCAGCATTTT. Translating it yields CASSGQGSRDQPQHF.